This T cell receptor beta chain was found in a study of technical replicates of blood from several donors. Assay: immunoSEQ multiplex PCR; the TCRdb copy retains only in-frame clones and omits some. Of 55,000 to 60,000 clones in the sample, 80% to 95% were seen once. The trim removed 4 bases at V and 4 bases at J, leaving 13 bases unmatched. The germline gives CDR1 WNHNN, CDR2 SYGVQD (reference sequence). The CDR3 covers 18 residues. Sequencing was performed on PBMCs. The chain joins TRBV10-1 to TRBJ2-5, with 12 bases matching TRBD2. This TCR was recovered from a human donor in good health. Some clones in this sample may be carry-over from other donors' samples. CDR3 region: CASSGKETSGRNTETQYF. CDR3 nucleotides: TGCGCCAGCAGTGGGAAAGAGACTAGCGGGAGAAACACAGAGACCCAGTACTTC.